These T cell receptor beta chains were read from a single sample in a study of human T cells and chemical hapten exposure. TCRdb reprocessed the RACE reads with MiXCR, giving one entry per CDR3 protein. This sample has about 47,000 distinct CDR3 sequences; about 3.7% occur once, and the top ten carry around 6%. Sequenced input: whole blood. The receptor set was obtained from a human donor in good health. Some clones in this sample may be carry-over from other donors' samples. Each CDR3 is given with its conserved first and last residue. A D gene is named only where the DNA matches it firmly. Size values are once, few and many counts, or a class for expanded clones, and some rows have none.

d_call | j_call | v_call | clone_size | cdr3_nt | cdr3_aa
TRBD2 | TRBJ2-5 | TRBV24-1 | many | TGTGCCACCAGTGCCGGTAGGCTAGCGGGGCTAGAGACCCAGTACTTC | CATSAGRLAGLETQYF
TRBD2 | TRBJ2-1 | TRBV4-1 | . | TGCGCCAGCAGCCAAACGCTGATGGCGGGAGGGCGGAATGAGCAGTTCTTC | CASSQTLMAGGRNEQFF
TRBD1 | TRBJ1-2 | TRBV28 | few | TGTGCCAGCAGGCTAGGACAGGGCCTAGCCTACACCTTC | CASRLGQGLAYTF
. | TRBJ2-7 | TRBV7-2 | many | TGTGCCAGCAGCTTCGGGACCGCCTACGAGCAGTACTTC | CASSFGTAYEQYF
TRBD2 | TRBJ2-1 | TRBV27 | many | TGTGCCAGCAGATATAGACTAGCTGGCTCCTACAATGAGCAGTTCTTC | CASRYRLAGSYNEQFF
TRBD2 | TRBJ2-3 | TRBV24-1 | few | TGTGCCACCAGTGATTTTGAGCGGGAGGGCCGAAATACGCAGTATTTT | CATSDFEREGRNTQYF
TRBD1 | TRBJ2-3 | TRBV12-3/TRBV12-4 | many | TGTGCCAGCAGTTCTCTGGCAGGGGGAGATACGCAGTATTTT | CASSSLAGGDTQYF
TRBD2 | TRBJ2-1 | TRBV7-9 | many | TGTGCCAGCAGCTTTCCGACTAGCGGGAGCGATGAGCAGTTCTTC | CASSFPTSGSDEQFF
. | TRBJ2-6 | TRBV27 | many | TGTGCCAGCAGTTTATGGGGGGGCCGCCCTGGGGCCAACGTCCTGACTTTC | CASSLWGGRPGANVLTF
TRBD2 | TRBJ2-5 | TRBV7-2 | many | TGTGCCAGCAGCTTATTGGCGGGAGGAGGGAAAGAGACCCAGTACTTC | CASSLLAGGGKETQYF
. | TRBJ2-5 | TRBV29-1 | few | TGCAGCGCACACGTGGGGGAAGACCAAGAGACCCAGTACTTC | CSAHVGEDQETQYF
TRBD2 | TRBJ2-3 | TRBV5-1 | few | TGCGCCAGCAGCTTGGAGACTAGCGGGAGCACAGATACGCAGTATTTT | CASSLETSGSTDTQYF
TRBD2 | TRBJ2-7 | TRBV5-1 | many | TGCGCCAGCAGTCCGGGGTCTAGCGGGAGATCCTACGAGCAGTACTTC | CASSPGSSGRSYEQYF
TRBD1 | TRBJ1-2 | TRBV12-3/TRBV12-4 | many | TGTGCCAGCAGTACAGGGGCCTATGGCTACACCTTC | CASSTGAYGYTF
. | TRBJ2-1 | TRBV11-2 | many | TGTGCCAGCAGCTTAGATGGCTTAAACTCCTACAATGAGCAGTTCTTC | CASSLDGLNSYNEQFF
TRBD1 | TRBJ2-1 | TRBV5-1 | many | TGCGCCAGCAGCTTGGGGGGGACAGGGTCTGAGCAGTTCTTC | CASSLGGTGSEQFF
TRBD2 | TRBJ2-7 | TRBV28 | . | TGTGCCAGCAGTTCCCAGCGGGAGGGGCGCTACGAGCAGTACTTC | CASSSQREGRYEQYF
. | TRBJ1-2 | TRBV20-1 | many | TGCAGTGCTAGAGATCGGGGACGAACTACCCATGGCTACACCTTC | CSARDRGRTTHGYTF
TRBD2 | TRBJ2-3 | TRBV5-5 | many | TGTGCCAGCAGCGTCGGGACTAGGGGCCTCGATACGCAGTATTTT | CASSVGTRGLDTQYF
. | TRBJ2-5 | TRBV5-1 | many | TGCGCCAGCAGCTTGGGACCCCGAGGTTTGGAGACCCAGTACTTC | CASSLGPRGLETQYF
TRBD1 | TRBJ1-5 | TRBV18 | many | TGTGCCAGCTCACGGGGACAGTCTTTCAATCAGCCCCAGCATTTT | CASSRGQSFNQPQHF
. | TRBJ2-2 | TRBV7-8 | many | TGTGCCAGCAGCTTGACCGGGGGCTTTACCGGGGAGCTGTTTTTT | CASSLTGGFTGELFF
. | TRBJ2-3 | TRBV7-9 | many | TGTGCCAGCAGCCTCCAAAATCCGATGGATACGCAGTATTTT | CASSLQNPMDTQYF
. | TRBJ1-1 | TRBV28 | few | TGTGCCAGCTCCTTCATCAGGGGTGGGTACACTGAAGCTTTCTTT | CASSFIRGGYTEAFF
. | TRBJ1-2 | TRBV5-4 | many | TGTGCCAGCAGCTTGGGGCCGACTAACTATGGCTACACCTTC | CASSLGPTNYGYTF
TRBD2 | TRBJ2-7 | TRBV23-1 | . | TGCGCCAGCAGTTCAATTCCAGTAGCGGGTTTTCTTCGGCTTAGCTACGAGCAGTACTTC | CASSSIPVAGFLRLSYEQYF
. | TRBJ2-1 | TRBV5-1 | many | TGCGCCAGCAAGGAGGGGTCCTACAATGAGCAGTTCTTC | CASKEGSYNEQFF
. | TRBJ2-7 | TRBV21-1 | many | TGTGCCAGCAGCAAACATCAGGGTAACTTATACGAGCAGTACTTC | CASSKHQGNLYEQYF
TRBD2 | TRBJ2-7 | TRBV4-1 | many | TGCGCCAGCAGCAGCACTAGCGCCGAGCAGTACTTC | CASSSTSAEQYF